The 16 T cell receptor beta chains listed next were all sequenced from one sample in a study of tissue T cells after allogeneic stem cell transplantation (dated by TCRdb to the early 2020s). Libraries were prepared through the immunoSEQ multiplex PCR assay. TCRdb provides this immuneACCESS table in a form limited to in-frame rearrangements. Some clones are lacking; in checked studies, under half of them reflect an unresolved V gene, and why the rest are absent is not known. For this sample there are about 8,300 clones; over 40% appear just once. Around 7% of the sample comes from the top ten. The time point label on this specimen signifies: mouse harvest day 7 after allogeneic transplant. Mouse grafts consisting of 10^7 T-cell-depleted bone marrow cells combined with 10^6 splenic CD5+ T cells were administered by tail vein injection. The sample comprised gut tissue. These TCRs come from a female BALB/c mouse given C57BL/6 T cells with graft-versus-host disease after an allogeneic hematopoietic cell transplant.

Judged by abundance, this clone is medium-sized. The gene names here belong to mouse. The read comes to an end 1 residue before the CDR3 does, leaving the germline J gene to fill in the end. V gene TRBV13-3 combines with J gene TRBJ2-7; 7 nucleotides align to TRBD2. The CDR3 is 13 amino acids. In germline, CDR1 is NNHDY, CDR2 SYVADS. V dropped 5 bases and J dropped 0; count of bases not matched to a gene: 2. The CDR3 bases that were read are TGTGCCAGCAGGGGGGGGAGCTCCTATGAACAGTAC. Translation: CASRGGSSYEQY. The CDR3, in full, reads CASRGGSSYEQYF.

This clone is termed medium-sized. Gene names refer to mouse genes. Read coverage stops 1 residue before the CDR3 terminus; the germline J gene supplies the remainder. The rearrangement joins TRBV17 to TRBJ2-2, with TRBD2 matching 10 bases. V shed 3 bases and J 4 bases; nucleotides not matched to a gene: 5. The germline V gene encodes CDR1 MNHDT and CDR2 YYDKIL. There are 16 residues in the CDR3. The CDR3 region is CASSRPGGAGTGQLYF. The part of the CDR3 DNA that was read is TGTGCTAGCAGTAGGCCTGGGGGGGCCGGCACCGGGCAGCTCTAC.

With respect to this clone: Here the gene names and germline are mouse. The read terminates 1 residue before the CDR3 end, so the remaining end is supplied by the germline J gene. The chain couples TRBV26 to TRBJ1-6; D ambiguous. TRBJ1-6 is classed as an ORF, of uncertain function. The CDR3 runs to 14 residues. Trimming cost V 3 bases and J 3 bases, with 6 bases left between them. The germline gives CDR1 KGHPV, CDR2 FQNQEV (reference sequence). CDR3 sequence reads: CASSLDIYNSPLYF. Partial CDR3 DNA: TGTGCCAGCAGTCTCGACATCTATAATTCGCCCCTCTAC.

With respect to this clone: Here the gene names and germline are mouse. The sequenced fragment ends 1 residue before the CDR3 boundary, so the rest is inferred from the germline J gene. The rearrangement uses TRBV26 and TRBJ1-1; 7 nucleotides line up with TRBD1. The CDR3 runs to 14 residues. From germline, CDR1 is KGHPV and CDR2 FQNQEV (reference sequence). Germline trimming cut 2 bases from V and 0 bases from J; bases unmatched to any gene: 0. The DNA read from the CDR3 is TGTGCCAGCAGTCTGGGGACAGCAAACACAGAAGTCTTC. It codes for CASSLGTANTEVF. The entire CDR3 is CASSLGTANTEVFF.

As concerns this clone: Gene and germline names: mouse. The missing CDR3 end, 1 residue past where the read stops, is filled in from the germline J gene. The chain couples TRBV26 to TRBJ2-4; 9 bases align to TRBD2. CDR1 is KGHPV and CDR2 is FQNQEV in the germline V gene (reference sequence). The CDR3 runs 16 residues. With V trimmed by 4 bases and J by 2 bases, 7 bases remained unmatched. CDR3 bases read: TGTGCCAGCAGTCCCCGCTGGGGGGGTGATCAAAACACCTTGTAC. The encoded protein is CASSPRWGGDQNTLY. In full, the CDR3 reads CASSPRWGGDQNTLYF.

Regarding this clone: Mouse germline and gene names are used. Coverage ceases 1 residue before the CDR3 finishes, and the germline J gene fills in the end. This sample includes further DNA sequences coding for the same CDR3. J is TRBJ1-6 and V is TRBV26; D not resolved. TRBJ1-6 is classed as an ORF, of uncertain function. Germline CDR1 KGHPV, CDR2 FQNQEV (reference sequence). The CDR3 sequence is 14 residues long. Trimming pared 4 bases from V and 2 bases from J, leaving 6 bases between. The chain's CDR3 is CASSPGAYNSPLYF. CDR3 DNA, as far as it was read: TGTGCCAGCAGTCCCGGGGCCTATAATTCGCCCCTCTAC.

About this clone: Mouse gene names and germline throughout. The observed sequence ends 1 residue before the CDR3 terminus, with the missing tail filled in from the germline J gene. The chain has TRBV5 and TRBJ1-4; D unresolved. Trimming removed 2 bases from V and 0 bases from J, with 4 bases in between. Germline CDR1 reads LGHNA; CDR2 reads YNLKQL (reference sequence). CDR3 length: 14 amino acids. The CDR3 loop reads CASSQWVSNERLFF. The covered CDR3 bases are TGTGCCAGCAGCCAATGGGTTTCCAACGAAAGATTATTT.

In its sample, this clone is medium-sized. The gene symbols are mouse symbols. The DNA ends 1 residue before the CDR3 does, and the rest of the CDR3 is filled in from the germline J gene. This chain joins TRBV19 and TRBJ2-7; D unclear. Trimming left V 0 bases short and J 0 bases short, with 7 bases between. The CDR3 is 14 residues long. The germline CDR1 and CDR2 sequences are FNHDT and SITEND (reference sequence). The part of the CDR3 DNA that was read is TGTGCCAGCAGTATAGGGCAAATCTCCTATGAACAGTAC. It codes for CASSIGQISYEQY. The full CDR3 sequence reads CASSIGQISYEQYF.

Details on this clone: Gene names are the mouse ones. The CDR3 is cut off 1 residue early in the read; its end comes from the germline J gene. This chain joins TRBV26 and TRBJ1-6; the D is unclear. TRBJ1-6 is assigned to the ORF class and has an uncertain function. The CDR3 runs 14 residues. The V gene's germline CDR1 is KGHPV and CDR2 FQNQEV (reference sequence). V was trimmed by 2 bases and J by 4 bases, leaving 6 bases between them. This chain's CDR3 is CASSLLPYNSPLYF. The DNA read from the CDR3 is TGTGCCAGCAGTCTGCTCCCTTATAATTCGCCCCTCTAC.

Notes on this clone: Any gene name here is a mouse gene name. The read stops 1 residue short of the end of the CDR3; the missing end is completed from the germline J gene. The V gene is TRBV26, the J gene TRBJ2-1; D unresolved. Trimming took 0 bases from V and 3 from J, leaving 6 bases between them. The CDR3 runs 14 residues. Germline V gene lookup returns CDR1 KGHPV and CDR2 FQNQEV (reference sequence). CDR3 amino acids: CASSLSMGYAEQFF. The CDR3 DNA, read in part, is TGTGCCAGCAGTCTGTCGATGGGCTATGCTGAGCAGTTC.

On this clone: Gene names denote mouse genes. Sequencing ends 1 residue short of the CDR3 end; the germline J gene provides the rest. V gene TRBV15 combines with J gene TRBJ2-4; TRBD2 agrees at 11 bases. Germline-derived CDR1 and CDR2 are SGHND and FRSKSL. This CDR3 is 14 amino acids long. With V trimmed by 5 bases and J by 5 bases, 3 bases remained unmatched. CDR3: CASSPTGGANTLYF. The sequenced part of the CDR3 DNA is TGTGCCAGCAGTCCAACTGGGGGGGCAAACACCTTGTAC.

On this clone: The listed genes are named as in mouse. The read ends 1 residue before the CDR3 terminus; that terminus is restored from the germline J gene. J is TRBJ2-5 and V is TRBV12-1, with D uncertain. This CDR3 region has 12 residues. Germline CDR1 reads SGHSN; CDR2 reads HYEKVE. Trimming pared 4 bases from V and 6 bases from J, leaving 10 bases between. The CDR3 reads CASSIRGDTQYF. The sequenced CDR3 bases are TGTGCCAGCTCAATTCGAGGGGACACCCAGTAC.

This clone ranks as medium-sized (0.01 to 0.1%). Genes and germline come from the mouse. This CDR3 is CASSSIISGNTLYF. The DNA read from the CDR3 is TGTGCTAGCAGTTCGATAATTTCTGGAAATACGCTCTAT. The chain uses TRBV29 and TRBJ1-3; D is ambiguous. The read halts 1 residue ahead of the CDR3 end, with the missing end drawn from the germline J gene. The V and J ends lost 4 bases and 0 bases respectively, with 7 bases between them. Germline CDR1 MSHET, CDR2 SYDVDS. The CDR3 has 14 residues.

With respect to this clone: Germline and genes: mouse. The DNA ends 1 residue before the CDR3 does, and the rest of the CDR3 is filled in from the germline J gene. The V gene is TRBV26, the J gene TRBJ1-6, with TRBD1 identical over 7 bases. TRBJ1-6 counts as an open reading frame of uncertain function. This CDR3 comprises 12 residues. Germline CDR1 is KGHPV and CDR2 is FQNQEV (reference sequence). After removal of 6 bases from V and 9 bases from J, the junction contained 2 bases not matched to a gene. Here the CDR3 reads CASRSGGSPLYF. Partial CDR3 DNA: TGTGCCAGCAGATCAGGGGGTTCGCCCCTCTAC.

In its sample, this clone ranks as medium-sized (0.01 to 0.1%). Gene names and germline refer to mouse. This chain's CDR3 is CASSLRTGNEQYF. The CDR3 bases that were read are TGTGCAAGCAGCTTACGGACAGGGAATGAACAGTAC. This chain connects TRBV16 to TRBJ2-7; 8 positions agree with TRBD1. The read is 1 residue too short to cover the CDR3 end, so that end is filled in from the germline J gene. The CDR3 totals 13 residues. Germline trimming cut 2 bases from V and 5 bases from J; bases unmatched to any gene: 2. Per the germline V gene, CDR1 is SGHSA and CDR2 is FRNQAP.

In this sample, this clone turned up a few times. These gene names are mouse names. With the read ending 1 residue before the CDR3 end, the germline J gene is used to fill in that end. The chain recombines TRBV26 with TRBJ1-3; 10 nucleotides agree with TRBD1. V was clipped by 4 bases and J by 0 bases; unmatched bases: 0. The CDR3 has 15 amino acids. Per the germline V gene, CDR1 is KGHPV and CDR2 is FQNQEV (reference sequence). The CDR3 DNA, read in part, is TGTGCCAGCAGTCGACAGGGGGCTTCTGGAAATACGCTCTAT. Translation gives CASSRQGASGNTLY. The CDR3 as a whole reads CASSRQGASGNTLYF.